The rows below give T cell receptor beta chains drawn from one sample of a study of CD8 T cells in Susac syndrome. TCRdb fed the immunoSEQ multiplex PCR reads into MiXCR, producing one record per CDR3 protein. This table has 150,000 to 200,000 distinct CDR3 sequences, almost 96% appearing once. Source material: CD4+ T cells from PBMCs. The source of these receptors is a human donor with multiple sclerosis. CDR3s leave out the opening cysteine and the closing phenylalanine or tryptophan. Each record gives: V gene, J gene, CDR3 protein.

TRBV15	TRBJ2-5	ATSLAGFQETQY
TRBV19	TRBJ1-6	ASSPPMTGVGSPLH
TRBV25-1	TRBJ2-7	ASSETGYLEYEQY
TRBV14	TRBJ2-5	ASSQGALPQETQY
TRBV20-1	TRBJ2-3	STFSTDTQY
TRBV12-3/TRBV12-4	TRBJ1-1	ASSTLGQRGAF
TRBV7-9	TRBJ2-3	ASSLTGGPTDTQY
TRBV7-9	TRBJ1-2	ASSLRTDSYGYT
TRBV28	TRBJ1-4	ASSPSWSEKLF
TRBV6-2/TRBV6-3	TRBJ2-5	ASREIFARETQY
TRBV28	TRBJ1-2	AATGVPLYYGYT
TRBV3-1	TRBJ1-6	ASRQTSANSPLH
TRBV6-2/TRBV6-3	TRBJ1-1	ASSYGGAQNTEAF
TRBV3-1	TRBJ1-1	ASSQDWKDHTEAF
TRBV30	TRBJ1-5	AWSVFRGGTNQPQH
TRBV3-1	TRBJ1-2	ASSHPAAGET
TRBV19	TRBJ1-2	ASNSRNYGYT
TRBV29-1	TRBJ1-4	SVRGGNEKLF
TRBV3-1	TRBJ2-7	ASSQGSGVTYEQY
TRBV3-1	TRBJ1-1	ASSQVSAYTEAF
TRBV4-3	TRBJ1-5	ASSQDRQINQPQH
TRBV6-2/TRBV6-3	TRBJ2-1	ASSYSSLGSEQF
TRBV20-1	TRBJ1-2	SARDGQIDSYT
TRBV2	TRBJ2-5	ASSRDHARGETQY
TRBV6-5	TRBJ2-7	ASSSGHPSYEQY
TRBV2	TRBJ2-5	ASSPDRAGETQY
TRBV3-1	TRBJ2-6	ASSPGTGGTGANVLT
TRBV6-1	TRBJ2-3	ASSSTQTALVTDTQY
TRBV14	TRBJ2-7	ASSRRGYYEQY
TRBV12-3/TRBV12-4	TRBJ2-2	ASSFDVWTHTGELF
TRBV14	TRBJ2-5	ASSQLTGEETQY
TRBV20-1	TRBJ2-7	SARDANVYEQY
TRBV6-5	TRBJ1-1	ASRSGGPNTEAF